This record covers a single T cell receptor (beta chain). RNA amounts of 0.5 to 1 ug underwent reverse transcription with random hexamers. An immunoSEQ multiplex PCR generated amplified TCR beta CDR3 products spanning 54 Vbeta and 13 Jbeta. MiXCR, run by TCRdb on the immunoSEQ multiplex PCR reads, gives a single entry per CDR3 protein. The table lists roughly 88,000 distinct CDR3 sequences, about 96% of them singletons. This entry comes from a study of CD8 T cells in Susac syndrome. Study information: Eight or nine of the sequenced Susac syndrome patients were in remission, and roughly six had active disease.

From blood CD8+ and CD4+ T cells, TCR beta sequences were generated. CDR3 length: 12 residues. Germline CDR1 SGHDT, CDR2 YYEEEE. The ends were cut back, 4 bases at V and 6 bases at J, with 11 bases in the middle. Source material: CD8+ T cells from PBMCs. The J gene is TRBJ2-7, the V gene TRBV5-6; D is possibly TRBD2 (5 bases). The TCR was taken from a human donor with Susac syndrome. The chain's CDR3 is CASSNGGGEQYF. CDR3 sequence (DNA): TGTGCCAGCAGCAATGGTGGAGGCGAGCAGTACTTC. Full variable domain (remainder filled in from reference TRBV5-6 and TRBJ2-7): DAGVTQSPTHLIKTRGQQVTLRCSPKSGHDTVSWYQQALGQGPQFIFQYYEEEERQRGNFPDRFSGHQFPNYSSELNVNALLLGDSALYLCASSNGGGEQYFGPGTRLTVT.